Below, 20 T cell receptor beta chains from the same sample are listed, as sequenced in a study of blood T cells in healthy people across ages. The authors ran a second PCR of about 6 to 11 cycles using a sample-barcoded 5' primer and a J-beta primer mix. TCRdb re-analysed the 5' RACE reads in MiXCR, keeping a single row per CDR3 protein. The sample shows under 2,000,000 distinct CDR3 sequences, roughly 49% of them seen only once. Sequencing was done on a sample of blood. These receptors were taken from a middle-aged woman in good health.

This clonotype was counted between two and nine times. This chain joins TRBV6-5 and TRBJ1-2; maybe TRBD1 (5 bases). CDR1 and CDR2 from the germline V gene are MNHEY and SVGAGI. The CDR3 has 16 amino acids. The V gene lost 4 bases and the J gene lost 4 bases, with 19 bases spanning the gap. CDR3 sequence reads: CASSFDPEGSSYGYTF. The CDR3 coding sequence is TGTGCCAGCAGTTTCGACCCCGAGGGGAGTTCCTATGGCTACACCTTC.

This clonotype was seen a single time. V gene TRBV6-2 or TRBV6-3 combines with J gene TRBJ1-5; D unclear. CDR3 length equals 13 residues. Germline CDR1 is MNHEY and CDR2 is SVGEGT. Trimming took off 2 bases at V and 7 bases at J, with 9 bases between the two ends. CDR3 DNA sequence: TGTGCCAGCAGTTACACTTTAAAGCAGCCCCAGCATTTT. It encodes CASSYTLKQPQHF.

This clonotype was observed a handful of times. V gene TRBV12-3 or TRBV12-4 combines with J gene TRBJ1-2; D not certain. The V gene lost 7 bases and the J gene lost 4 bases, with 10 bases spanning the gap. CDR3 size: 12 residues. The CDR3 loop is CASTSKLYGYTF. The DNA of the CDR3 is TGTGCCAGCACCAGCAAACTCTATGGCTACACCTTC.

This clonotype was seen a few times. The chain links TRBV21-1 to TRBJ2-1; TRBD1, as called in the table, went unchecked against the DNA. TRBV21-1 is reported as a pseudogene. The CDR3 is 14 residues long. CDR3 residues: CASSPGLPRHEQFF. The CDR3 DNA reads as TGTGCCAGCAGCCCGGGGCTCCCACGGCATGAGCAGTTCTTC.

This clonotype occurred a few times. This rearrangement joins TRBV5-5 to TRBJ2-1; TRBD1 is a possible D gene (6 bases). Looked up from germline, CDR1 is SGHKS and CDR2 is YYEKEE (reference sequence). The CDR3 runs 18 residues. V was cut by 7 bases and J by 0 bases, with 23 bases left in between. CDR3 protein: CASALRQQGFNSYNEQFF. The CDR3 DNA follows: TGTGCCAGCGCCCTACGACAGCAGGGGTTTAACTCCTACAATGAGCAGTTCTTC.

The CDR3 region is CASSRSGTGEETQYF. Here the CDR3 DNA reads TGTGCCAGCAGCAGATCCGGGACAGGGGAGGAGACCCAGTACTTC. This sequence joins TRBV28 and TRBJ2-5, with TRBD1 matching 10 bases. CDR1 is MDHEN and CDR2 is SYDVKM in the germline V gene. CDR3 length equals 15 residues. J lost 5 bases, V lost 6 bases, and 9 bases had no gene match.

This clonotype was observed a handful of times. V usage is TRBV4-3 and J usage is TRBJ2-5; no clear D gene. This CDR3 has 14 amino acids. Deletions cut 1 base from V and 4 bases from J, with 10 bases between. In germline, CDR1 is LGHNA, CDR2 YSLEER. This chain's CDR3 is CASSQARRLETQYF. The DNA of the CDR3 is TGCGCCAGCAGCCAAGCCAGAAGGTTAGAGACCCAGTACTTC.

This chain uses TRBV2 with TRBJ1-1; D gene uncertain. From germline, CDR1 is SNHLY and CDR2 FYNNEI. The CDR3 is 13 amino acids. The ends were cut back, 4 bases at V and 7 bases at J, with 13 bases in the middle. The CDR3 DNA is TGTGCCAGCAGTGGCCCTCGTGGAGGTGAAGCTTTCTTT. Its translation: CASSGPRGGEAFF.

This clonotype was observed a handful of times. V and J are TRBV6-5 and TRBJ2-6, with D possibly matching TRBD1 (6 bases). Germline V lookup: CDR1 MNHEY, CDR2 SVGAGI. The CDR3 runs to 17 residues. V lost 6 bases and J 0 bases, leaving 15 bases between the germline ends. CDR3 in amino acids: CASSQTGLLSGANVLTF. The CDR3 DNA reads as TGTGCCAGCAGCCAGACAGGCCTACTCTCTGGGGCCAACGTCCTGACTTTC.

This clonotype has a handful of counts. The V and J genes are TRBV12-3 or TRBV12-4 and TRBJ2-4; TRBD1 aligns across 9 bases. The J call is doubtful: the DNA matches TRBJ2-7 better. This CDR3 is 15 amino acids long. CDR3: CASSFAPGTGYEQYF. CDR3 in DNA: TGTGCCAGCAGTTTTGCCCCAGGGACAGGGTACGAGCAGTACTTC.

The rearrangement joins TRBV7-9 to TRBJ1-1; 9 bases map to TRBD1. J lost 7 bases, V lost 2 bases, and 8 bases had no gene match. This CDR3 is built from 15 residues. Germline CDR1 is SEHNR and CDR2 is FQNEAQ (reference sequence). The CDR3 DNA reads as TGTGCCAGCAGCTTACCGGGACAGGGTTTGGGTGAAGCTTTCTTT. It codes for CASSLPGQGLGEAFF.

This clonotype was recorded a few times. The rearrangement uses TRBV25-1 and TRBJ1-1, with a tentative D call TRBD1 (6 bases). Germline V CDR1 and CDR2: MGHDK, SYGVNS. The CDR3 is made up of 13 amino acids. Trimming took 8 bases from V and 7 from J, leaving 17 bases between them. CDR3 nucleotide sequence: TGTGCCAGCTCCCGAGCGGGGGCAAATGAAGCTTTCTTT. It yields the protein CASSRAGANEAFF.

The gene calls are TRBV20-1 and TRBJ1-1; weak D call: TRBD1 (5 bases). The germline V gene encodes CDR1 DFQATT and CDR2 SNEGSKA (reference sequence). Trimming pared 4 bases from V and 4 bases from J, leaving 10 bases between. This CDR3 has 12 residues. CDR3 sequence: CSATKQGTEAFF. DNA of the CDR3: TGCAGTGCTACGAAGCAGGGCACTGAAGCTTTCTTT.

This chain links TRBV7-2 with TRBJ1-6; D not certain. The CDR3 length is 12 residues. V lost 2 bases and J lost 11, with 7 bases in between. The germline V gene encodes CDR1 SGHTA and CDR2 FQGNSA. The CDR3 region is CASSLSWPPLHF. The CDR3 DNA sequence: TGTGCCAGCAGCTTATCGTGGCCACCCCTCCACTTT.

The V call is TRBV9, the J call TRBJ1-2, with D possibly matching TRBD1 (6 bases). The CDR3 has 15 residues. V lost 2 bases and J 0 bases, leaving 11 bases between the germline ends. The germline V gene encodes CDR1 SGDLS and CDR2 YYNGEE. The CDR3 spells CASSVRGRANYGYTF. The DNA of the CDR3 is TGTGCCAGCAGCGTCAGGGGAAGAGCTAACTATGGCTACACCTTC.

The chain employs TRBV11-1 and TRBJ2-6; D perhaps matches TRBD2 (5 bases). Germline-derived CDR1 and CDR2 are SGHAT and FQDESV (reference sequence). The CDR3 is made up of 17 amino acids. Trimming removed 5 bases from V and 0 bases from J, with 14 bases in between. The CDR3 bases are TGTGCCAGCAGCGTCGGAACTAGGATCTCTGGGGCCAACGTCCTGACTTTC. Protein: CASSVGTRISGANVLTF.

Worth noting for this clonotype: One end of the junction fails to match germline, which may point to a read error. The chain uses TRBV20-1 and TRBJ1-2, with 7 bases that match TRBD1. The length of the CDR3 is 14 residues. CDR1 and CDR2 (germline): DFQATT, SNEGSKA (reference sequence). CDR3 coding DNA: TGCAGTGCTAAGACAGGGACCGGAAACTATGACTACACCTTC. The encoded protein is CSAKTGTGNYDYTF.

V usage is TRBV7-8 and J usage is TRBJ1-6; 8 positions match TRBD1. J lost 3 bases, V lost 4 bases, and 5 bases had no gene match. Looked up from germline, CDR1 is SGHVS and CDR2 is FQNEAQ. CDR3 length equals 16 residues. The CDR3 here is CASSSTGQGYNSPLHF. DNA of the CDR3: TGTGCCAGCAGCTCCACAGGACAGGGCTATAATTCACCCCTCCACTTT.

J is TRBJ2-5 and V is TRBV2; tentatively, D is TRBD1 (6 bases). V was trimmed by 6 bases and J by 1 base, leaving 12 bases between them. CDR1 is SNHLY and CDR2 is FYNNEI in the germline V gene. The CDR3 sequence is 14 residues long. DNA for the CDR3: TGTGCCAGCAGAGAACAGGGAACCCAAGAGACCCAGTACTTC. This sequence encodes CASREQGTQETQYF.

The CDR3 DNA reads as TGTGCAAGTCGCTTTATCCGACCCGCGGAACTTACTAGCACAGATACGCAGTATTTT. Its translation is CASRFIRPAELTSTDTQYF. The rearrangement uses TRBV12-2 and TRBJ2-3; no DNA check was done on the table's D call, TRBD2. TRBV12-2 is tagged as a pseudogene. The CDR3 is made up of 19 amino acids.